The T cell receptor beta chain under discussion was sequenced for a study of T-cell reconstitution after alpha-beta-depleted transplantation in children. Unique molecular identifiers were used to barcode this TCRbeta library. TCRdb passed the PCR reads through MiXCR, listing each CDR3 protein once. This sample has approximately 350,000 distinct CDR3 sequences, with about an eighth found just once. CDR3 length: 14 residues. Germline values: CDR1 MNHEY, CDR2 SVGAGI. The V gene lost 0 bases and the J gene lost 1 base, with 6 bases spanning the gap. The sequenced sample was PBMCs, obtained from the stem cell graft. This sequence originates from a human donor who donated a stem cell graft to a child with Fanconi anemia. The rearrangement joins TRBV6-5 to TRBJ1-1; D not certain. CDR3 in DNA: TGTGCCAGCAGTTACTCAGGAGAGAACACTGAAGCTTTCTTT. Translation: CASSYSGENTEAFF.